Described below is a single TCR beta chain sequence and its context. Its antigen is not yet known. No clone much larger than this one lies a single base away; base qualities are absent. The data are from a study of control samples from healthy donors and cancer patients (dated by TCRdb to 2018 to 2020). The cysteine opens and the phenylalanine closes a CDR3 of 14 amino acids. CDR3 DNA only is kept here, 42 bases in frame from base 1. CDR1 and CDR2 are read off the germline V gene (reference sequence) as SEHNR and FQNEAQ. The V end loses 3 bases and the J end loses 1 base, and a stretch of 9 bases separates them. Libraries were made using the immunoSEQ multiplex PCR assay. What TCRdb holds here is the immuneACCESS table cut down to in-frame rearrangements. Part of the clones is not present; checked against another copy, under half of the missing clones reflect an unresolved V gene, and the others are unexplained. The sample has fewer than 80,000 clones on record, 90% of them singletons. Approximately 5.9% of the sample rests with the top ten.

Sequences were obtained from PBMCs. Here the chain combines TRBV7-9 and TRBJ1-1; no D segment can be confidently identified. This receptor was taken from a man between 60 and 75 years old with colorectal cancer. The nucleotide sequence is given as TGTGCCAGCAGCTTCGTCACTGGGAACACTGAAGCTTTCTTT. It translates as CASSFVTGNTEAFF.